Shown below are 8 T cell receptor beta chains from a single sample sequenced in a study of identical twins. Each CDR3 protein gets one entry after TCRdb re-called the 5' RACE reads with MiXCR. The sample consists of 350,000 to 450,000 distinct CDR3 sequences, less than 20% of them appearing once. Sequencing was done on a sample of naive T cells sorted from blood. These receptors came from a man in his forties or fifties in good health.

The table lists this clonotype with many counts. CDR3 region: CSGGGRSYNEQFF. Written as DNA, the CDR3 is TGCAGCGGGGGGGGCAGATCCTACAATGAGCAGTTCTTC. This rearrangement joins TRBV29-1 to TRBJ2-1; a weak D match, TRBD2 (7 bases). Trimming shortened V by 7 bases and J by 1 base, and 11 bases separated the two germline ends. Germline V lookup: CDR1 SQVTM, CDR2 ANQGSEA. The CDR3 contains 13 residues.

The chain recombines TRBV4-3 with TRBJ2-2; no clear D. Trimming shortened V by 1 base and J by 0 bases, and 3 bases separated the two germline ends. The CDR3 covers 14 residues. CDR1 and CDR2 (germline): LGHNA, YSLEER. This CDR3 reads CASSQVTNTGELFF. CDR3 sequence (DNA): TGCGCCAGCAGCCAAGTTACGAACACCGGGGAGCTGTTTTTT.

This clonotype came up many times. The gene calls are TRBV29-1 and TRBJ2-3; TRBD1 might be the D (6 bases). Germline CDR1 is SQVTM and CDR2 is ANQGSEA. This CDR3 contains 14 residues. The V and J ends lost 7 bases and 3 bases respectively, with 17 bases between them. The CDR3 DNA follows: TGCAGCGCCGAACGAGGACAGCCAACAGATACGCAGTATTTT. Its translation: CSAERGQPTDTQYF.

CDR3 DNA: TGCGCCAGCCATAGCGGGAGGAGGGGCACAGATACGCAGTATTTT. It encodes CASHSGRRGTDTQYF. The chain joins TRBV5-1 to TRBJ2-3; TRBD2 matches at 10 bases. CDR1 and CDR2 (germline): SGHRS, YFSETQ. CDR3 length: 15 amino acids. V shed 7 bases, J shed 1 base, and the junction held 6 bases outside the gene matches.

The sample holds a few counts of this clonotype. This sequence joins TRBV12-3 or TRBV12-4 and TRBJ2-3; D possibly corresponds to TRBD2 (5 bases). This CDR3 is 15 amino acids long. Trimming removed 8 bases at V and 2 bases at J, with 17 bases between. The CDR3 sequence: CASSGVGRYTDTQYF. The CDR3 DNA sequence: TGTGCCAGCTCCGGGGTGGGCCGTTACACAGATACGCAGTATTTT.

This clonotype was detected ten times or more. This chain uses TRBV6-1 with TRBJ2-7; 15 bases agree with TRBD2. Losses at the gene ends were 7 bases for V and 7 bases for J; bases not matched to a gene: 8. The V gene's germline CDR1 is MNHNS and CDR2 SASEGT. This CDR3 has 15 amino acids. The CDR3 DNA is TGTGCCAGCAACCCGGGACTAGCGGGAGGTGGGGAGCAGTACTTC. Protein product: CASNPGLAGGGEQYF.

This clonotype has more than one count but fewer than ten. The genes are TRBV20-1 and TRBJ2-7; 8 nucleotides line up with TRBD2. The V gene end was trimmed by 6 bases and the J gene end by 4 bases; junction bases not matched to a gene: 11. Germline lookup yields CDR1 DFQATT and CDR2 SNEGSKA (reference sequence). CDR3 length: 14 residues. The CDR3 protein is CSAKRPSSGYEQYF. CDR3 DNA: TGCAGTGCCAAGAGGCCTTCTAGCGGGTACGAGCAGTACTTC.

This clonotype has more than one count but fewer than ten. This rearrangement joins TRBV10-2 to TRBJ2-1, with 12 bases identical to TRBD2. The CDR3 covers 17 residues. Germline values: CDR1 WSHSY, CDR2 SAAADI. J was trimmed by 5 bases and V by 1 base; bases with no gene match: 6. The CDR3 DNA reads TGCGCCAGCAGTGAGTGGGGAACTAGCGGGGGGCACAATGAGCAGTTCTTC. Protein sequence: CASSEWGTSGGHNEQFF.